Presented here are 23 T cell receptor beta chains from one specimen sequenced in a study of blood T cell repertoires in COVID-19. The table came from immunoSEQ multiplex PCR; TCRdb's copy has only in-frame clones and leaves some out. The sample yields some 74,000 clones, around 83% seen once. Material: peripheral blood. Receptors originate from a man older than 75 with acute or convalescent COVID-19.

The chain joins TRBV5-1 to TRBJ1-1, with 8 bases fitting TRBD1. The CDR3 is 14 amino acids. The ends lost 0 bases at V and 7 bases at J; junction bases unmatched: 5. CDR1 and CDR2 from the germline V gene are SGHRS and YFSETQ. The CDR3 DNA reads TGCGCCAGCAGCTTGGGCGGACAGGGTGATGAAGCTTTCTTT. This translates into CASSLGGQGDEAFF.

This chain connects TRBV2 to TRBJ2-7; 11 nucleotides agree with TRBD1. The CDR3 covers 14 residues. Per the germline V gene, CDR1 is SNHLY and CDR2 is FYNNEI. V shed 6 bases, J shed 3 bases, and the junction held 4 bases outside the gene matches. The CDR3 loop reads CASSTGTGGYEQYF. In DNA form, the CDR3 reads TGTGCCAGCAGCACCGGGACAGGGGGCTACGAGCAGTACTTC.

This chain connects TRBV6-5 to TRBJ1-5, with 8 positions matching TRBD1. This CDR3 comprises 15 residues. Trimming cost V 2 bases and J 0 bases; bases outside gene matches: 0. The germline gives CDR1 MNHEY, CDR2 SVGAGI. The CDR3 region has the DNA TGTGCCAGCAGTTACGACAGGGGTAGCAATCAGCCCCAGCATTTT. Residues: CASSYDRGSNQPQHF.

This clone was seen a few times. The V gene is TRBV4-3, the J gene TRBJ2-5, with TRBD2 as a possible D gene (6 bases). The germline V gene encodes CDR1 LGHNA and CDR2 YSLEER. This CDR3 spans 16 amino acids. Trimming removed 4 bases at V and 5 bases at J, with 20 bases between. CDR3 loop: CASSLGRGASPETQYF. The CDR3 coding sequence is TGCGCCAGCAGCCTGGGTCGCGGGGCCTCCCCGGAGACCCAGTACTTC.

The chain employs TRBV29-1 and TRBJ2-3; D perhaps matches TRBD2 (6 bases). The CDR3 spans 17 residues. Germline V gene sequence: CDR1 SQVTM, CDR2 ANQGSEA. Deletions cut 3 bases from V and 1 base from J, with 20 bases between. DNA for the CDR3: TGCAGCGTTGATCCCGTCTGGGGGGAATGGGGCACAGATACGCAGTATTTT. Its protein product is CSVDPVWGEWGTDTQYF.

The chain couples TRBV10-3 to TRBJ2-5; 11 nucleotides align to TRBD2. The V segment lost 5 bases and the J segment 5 bases; nucleotides outside the gene matches: 4. The CDR3 contains 14 residues. In germline, CDR1 is ENHRY, CDR2 SYGVKD. The CDR3 sequence is CAISPTSGEETQYF. In DNA form, the CDR3 reads TGTGCCATCAGTCCGACTAGCGGGGAGGAGACCCAGTACTTC.

The chain recombines TRBV19 with TRBJ1-2; no firm D call. Germline values: CDR1 LNHDA, CDR2 SQIVND (reference sequence). The CDR3 sequence is 14 residues long. The V gene lost 6 bases and the J gene lost 3 bases, with 14 bases spanning the gap. The CDR3 DNA reads TGTGCCAGTAGCCCTTCCGGGTATTACTATGGCTACACCTTC. Amino acids: CASSPSGYYYGYTF.

The V gene is TRBV19, the J gene TRBJ2-1, with TRBD2 identical over 10 bases. The CDR3 extends over 17 amino acids. J was trimmed by 5 bases and V by 1 base; bases with no gene match: 8. Germline V gene lookup returns CDR1 LNHDA and CDR2 SQIVND (reference sequence). In DNA, the CDR3 is TGTGCCAGTAGTATAGTCGCTAGCGGGAGTAACAACAATGAGCAGTTCTTC. It specifies CASSIVASGSNNNEQFF.

The V gene is TRBV24-1, the J gene TRBJ2-1; 7 bases fit TRBD2. CDR1 and CDR2 (germline): KGHDR, SFDVKD. V shed 7 bases and J 7 bases; nucleotides not matched to a gene: 9. The CDR3 runs 14 residues. The CDR3 DNA sequence: TGTGCCACCAGCCGGGGGGATTTATGGAATGAGCAGTTCTTC. This translates into CATSRGDLWNEQFF.

About this clone: This specimen includes other DNA sequences encoding the same CDR3. The CDR3 loop reads CASSPGQGGTEAFF. The CDR3 DNA reads as TGTGCCAGCTCACCTGGACAGGGAGGAACTGAAGCTTTCTTT. The chain joins TRBV18 to TRBJ1-1, with 8 bases lining up with TRBD1. Germline CDR1 reads KGHSH; CDR2 reads LQKENI. The CDR3 is 14 residues long. Trimming at V came to 3 bases and at J to 5 bases, leaving 5 bases not matched to a gene. Based on the CDR3 plus reference TRBV18 and TRBJ1-1, the full variable domain is NAGVMQNPRHLVRRRGQEARLRCSPMKGHSHVYWYRQLPEEGLKFMVYLQKENIIDESGMPKERFSAEFPKEGPSILRIQQVVRGDSAAYFCASSPGQGGTEAFFGQGTRLTVV.

J is TRBJ2-1 and V is TRBV24-1; 10 nucleotides align to TRBD2. Per germline, CDR1 KGHDR and CDR2 SFDVKD. The CDR3 is 16 residues long. Trimming cost V 4 bases and J 4 bases; bases outside gene matches: 6. CDR3 in DNA: TGTGCCACCAGTGACCCTAGCGGGGGCGTTTACAATGAGCAGTTCTTC. Its translation is CATSDPSGGVYNEQFF.

The V gene is TRBV18, the J gene TRBJ1-1; the D is unclear. This CDR3 has 14 residues. Per the germline V gene, CDR1 is KGHSH and CDR2 is LQKENI. V lost 6 bases to trimming and J lost 1 base, with 12 bases between them. The CDR3 region has the DNA TGTGCCAGCTCCCCGAGGGATACGAACACTGAAGCTTTCTTT. Translating it yields CASSPRDTNTEAFF. Based on the CDR3 plus reference TRBV18 and TRBJ1-1, the full variable domain is NAGVMQNPRHLVRRRGQEARLRCSPMKGHSHVYWYRQLPEEGLKFMVYLQKENIIDESGMPKERFSAEFPKEGPSILRIQQVVRGDSAAYFCASSPRDTNTEAFFGQGTRLTVV.

This chain joins TRBV7-6 and TRBJ1-2; 9 bases are a match to TRBD1. Per the germline V gene, CDR1 is SGHVS and CDR2 is FNYEAQ. Germline trimming cut 5 bases from V and 4 bases from J; bases unmatched to any gene: 2. The CDR3 has 13 residues. In nucleotides, the CDR3 is TGTGCCAGCAGCCGGGGACAGGGCTATGGCTACACCTTC. Translation: CASSRGQGYGYTF. The full variable domain, in which reference TRBV7-6 and TRBJ1-2 provide the parts outside the CDR3, is GAGVSQSPRYKVTKRGQDVALRCDPISGHVSLYWYRQALGQGPEFLTYFNYEAQQDKSGLPNDRFSAERPEGSISTLTIQRTEQRDSAMYRCASSRGQGYGYTFGSGTRLTVV.

The rearrangement links TRBV9 to TRBJ2-7; TRBD1 aligns across 7 bases. Per the germline V gene, CDR1 is SGDLS and CDR2 is YYNGEE. The CDR3 covers 15 residues. Unmatched junction bases numbered 3, after V lost 0 bases and J lost 0 bases. The CDR3: CASSVAGTASYEQYF. Written as DNA, the CDR3 is TGTGCCAGCAGCGTAGCGGGGACAGCCTCCTACGAGCAGTACTTC.

This clone is a singleton in its sample. CDR3: CASSRSKTVPGELFF. As DNA, the CDR3 is TGTGCCAGCAGCCGTAGTAAGACAGTCCCCGGGGAGCTGTTTTTT. The V call is TRBV5-8, the J call TRBJ2-2; D may be TRBD1 (5 bases). Deletions cut 4 bases from V and 6 bases from J, with 16 bases between. The V gene's germline CDR1 is SGHTS and CDR2 YDEGEE. CDR3 size: 15 residues.

This clone was detected once. The V gene is TRBV28, the J gene TRBJ2-7; perhaps TRBD1 as D (5 bases). Trimming took off 5 bases at V and 3 bases at J, with 17 bases between the two ends. The CDR3 has 15 residues. The germline V gene encodes CDR1 MDHEN and CDR2 SYDVKM. The CDR3 region is CASSPPLGPDYEQYF. As DNA, the CDR3 is TGTGCCAGCAGTCCCCCCTTGGGGCCCGACTACGAGCAGTACTTC.

The chain links TRBV7-2 to TRBJ1-1; D remains unclear. The germline V gene has CDR1 SGHTA and CDR2 FQGNSA. With 1 base removed from V and 0 bases from J, the gap between germline ends came to 9 bases. CDR3 size: 15 residues. The DNA for the CDR3 is TGTGCCAGCAGCTTAGTTTCTAGATTGAACACTGAAGCTTTCTTT. It translates to CASSLVSRLNTEAFF.

The chain is built from TRBV5-1 and TRBJ2-2, with TRBD1 matching over 10 bases. Germline V gene lookup returns CDR1 SGHRS and CDR2 YFSETQ. This CDR3 comprises 18 residues. Germline trimming cut 4 bases from V and 5 bases from J; bases unmatched to any gene: 14. The CDR3: CASSAFPGQGTRTGELFF. As DNA, the CDR3 is TGCGCCAGCAGCGCGTTCCCGGGACAGGGGACCCGAACCGGGGAGCTGTTTTTT.

This clone appeared once. The chain is built from TRBV5-1 and TRBJ1-2; D might be TRBD1 (5 bases). The germline V gene encodes CDR1 SGHRS and CDR2 YFSETQ. Trimming took off 4 bases at V and 5 bases at J, with 15 bases between the two ends. The CDR3 has 14 amino acids. CDR3 residues: CASSPQTDGYGYTF. CDR3 coding DNA: TGCGCCAGCAGCCCCCAGACAGATGGATATGGCTACACCTTC.

The rearrangement uses TRBV9 and TRBJ1-1; D might be TRBD1 (5 bases). CDR1 is SGDLS and CDR2 is YYNGEE in the germline V gene. Trimming took off 5 bases at V and 8 bases at J, with 19 bases between the two ends. CDR3 length equals 14 residues. CDR3 sequence: CASRATARSAEAFF. The CDR3 region has the DNA TGTGCCAGCAGGGCGACAGCCCGATCAGCGGAAGCTTTCTTT. The full variable domain, completed using reference TRBV9 and TRBJ1-1, is DSGVTQTPKHLITATGQRVTLRCSPRSGDLSVYWYQQSLDQGLQFLIQYYNGEERAKGNILERFSAQQFPDLHSELNLSSLELGDSALYFCASRATARSAEAFFGQGTRLTVV.

CDR3 sequence: CASRITGDSWEKLFF. DNA for the CDR3: TGTGCCAGCAGGATAACGGGGGACAGTTGGGAAAAACTGTTTTTT. V is TRBV7-9 and J is TRBJ1-4, with 7 bases matching TRBD1. This CDR3 region has 15 residues. V gave up 6 bases and J gave up 8 bases; unmatched junction bases: 12. Germline CDR1 is SEHNR and CDR2 is FQNEAQ (reference sequence).

The chain is built from TRBV5-4 and TRBJ1-2, with D hard to call. From germline, CDR1 is SGHNT and CDR2 YYREEE (reference sequence). With 1 base removed from V and 3 bases from J, the gap between germline ends came to 7 bases. The CDR3 is made up of 13 amino acids. CDR3 DNA: TGTGCCAGCAGCTTGCCGGGAGACTATGGCTACACCTTC. Its protein is CASSLPGDYGYTF. Using reference TRBV5-4 and TRBJ1-2 for the parts outside the CDR3, the full variable domain is ETGVTQSPTHLIKTRGQQVTLRCSSQSGHNTVSWYQQALGQGPQFIFQYYREEENGRGNFPPRFSGLQFPNYSSELNVNALELDDSALYLCASSLPGDYGYTFGSGTRLTVV.

This chain joins TRBV2 and TRBJ1-2; D is ambiguous. CDR1 is SNHLY, CDR2 FYNNEI, per germline. This CDR3 is 15 amino acids long. The ends were cut back, 1 base at V and 0 bases at J, with 9 bases in the middle. The CDR3 sequence is CASSEERSSNYGYTF. The CDR3 DNA follows: TGTGCCAGCAGTGAAGAACGGTCTTCTAACTATGGCTACACCTTC.